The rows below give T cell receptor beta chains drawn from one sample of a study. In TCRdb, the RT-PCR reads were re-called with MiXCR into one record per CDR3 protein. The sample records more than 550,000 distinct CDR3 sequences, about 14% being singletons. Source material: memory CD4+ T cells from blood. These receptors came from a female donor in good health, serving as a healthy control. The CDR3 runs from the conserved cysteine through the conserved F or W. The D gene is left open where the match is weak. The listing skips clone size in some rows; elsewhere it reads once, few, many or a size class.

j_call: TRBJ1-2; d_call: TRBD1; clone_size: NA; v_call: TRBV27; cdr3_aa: CASAGTGINYGYTF; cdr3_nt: TGTGCCAGCGCTGGGACAGGGATCAACTATGGCTACACCTTC
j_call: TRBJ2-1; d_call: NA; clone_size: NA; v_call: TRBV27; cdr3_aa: CASSLPGLLAAFF; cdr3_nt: TGTGCCAGCAGTTTACCAGGGCTGCTGGCGGCGTTCTTC
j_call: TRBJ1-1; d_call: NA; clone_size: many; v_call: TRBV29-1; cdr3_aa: CSVKGDEGAFTEAFF; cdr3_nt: TGCAGCGTTAAGGGGGACGAGGGAGCCTTCACTGAAGCTTTCTTT
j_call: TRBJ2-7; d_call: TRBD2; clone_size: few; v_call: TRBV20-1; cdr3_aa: CSAREGSGGPQTYEQYF; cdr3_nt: TGCAGTGCTAGAGAAGGCAGCGGGGGTCCCCAGACCTACGAGCAGTACTTC
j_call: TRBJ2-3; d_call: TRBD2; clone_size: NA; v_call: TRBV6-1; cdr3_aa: CASRGGSPDTQYF; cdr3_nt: TGTGCCAGCAGGGGGGGGAGCCCAGATACGCAGTATTTT
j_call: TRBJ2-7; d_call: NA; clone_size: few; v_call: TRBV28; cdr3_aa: CASSSPLGAIDRHEQYF; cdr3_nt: TGTGCCAGCAGTTCCCCCCTGGGAGCGATAGATCGGCACGAGCAGTACTTC
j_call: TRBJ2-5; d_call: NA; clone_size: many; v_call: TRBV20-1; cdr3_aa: CSARRGLMETQYF; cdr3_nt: TGCAGTGCTAGACGAGGACTAATGGAGACCCAGTACTTC
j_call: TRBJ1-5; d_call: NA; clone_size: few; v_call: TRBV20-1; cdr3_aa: CSATSRGNQPQHF; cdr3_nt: TGCAGTGCTACGAGCAGGGGCAATCAGCCCCAGCATTTT
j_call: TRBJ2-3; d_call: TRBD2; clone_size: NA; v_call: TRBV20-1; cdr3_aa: CSAADASGSTDTQYF; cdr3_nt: TGCAGTGCTGCCGACGCTAGCGGAAGCACAGATACGCAGTATTTT
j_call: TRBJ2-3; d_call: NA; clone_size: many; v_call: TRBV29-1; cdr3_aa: CSVEDTSSTDTQYF; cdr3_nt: TGCAGCGTTGAGGACACTTCTAGCACAGATACGCAGTATTTT
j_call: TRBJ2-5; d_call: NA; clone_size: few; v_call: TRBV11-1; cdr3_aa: CASSQSIEKTQYF; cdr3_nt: TGTGCCAGCAGCCAGAGTATTGAAAAGACCCAGTACTTC
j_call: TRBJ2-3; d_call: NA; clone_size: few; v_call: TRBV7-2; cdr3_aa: CASSSRPGDTQYF; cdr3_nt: TGTGCCAGCAGCTCCCGACCGGGAGATACGCAGTATTTT
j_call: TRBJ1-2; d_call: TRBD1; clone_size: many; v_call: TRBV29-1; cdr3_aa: CSVPTKGGPNYGYTF; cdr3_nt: TGCAGCGTCCCAACCAAAGGGGGCCCCAACTATGGCTACACCTTC
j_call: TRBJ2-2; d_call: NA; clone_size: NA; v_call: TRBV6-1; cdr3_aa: CASSGLQGSGELFF; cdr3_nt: TGTGCCAGCAGTGGGCTGCAGGGCTCCGGGGAGCTGTTTTTT
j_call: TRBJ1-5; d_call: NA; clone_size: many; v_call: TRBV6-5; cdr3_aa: CASSGGGPIPQHF; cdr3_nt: TGTGCCAGCAGTGGCGGGGGCCCTATCCCCCAGCATTTT
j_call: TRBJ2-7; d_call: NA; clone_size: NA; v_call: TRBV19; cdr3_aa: CASSIRDNNQYEQYF; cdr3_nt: TGTGCCAGTAGTATCCGGGACAACAACCAGTACGAGCAGTACTTC
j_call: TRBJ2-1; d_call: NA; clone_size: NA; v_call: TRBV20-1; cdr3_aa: CSARDGRVTYNEQFF; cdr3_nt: TGCAGTGCTAGAGATGGGCGGGTAACCTACAATGAGCAGTTCTTC
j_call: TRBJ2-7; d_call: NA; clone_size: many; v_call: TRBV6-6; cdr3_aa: CASSSGWGVIIYEQYF; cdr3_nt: TGTGCCAGCAGCTCCGGTTGGGGGGTCATAATCTACGAGCAGTACTTC
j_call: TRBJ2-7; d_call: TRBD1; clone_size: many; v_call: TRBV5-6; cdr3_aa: CASSSYRQGAVYEQYF; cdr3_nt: TGTGCCAGCAGCTCTTACCGACAGGGGGCGGTCTACGAGCAGTACTTC
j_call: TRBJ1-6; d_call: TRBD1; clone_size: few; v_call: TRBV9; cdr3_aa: CASSAAGTGGYSPLHF; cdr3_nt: TGTGCCAGCAGCGCTGCCGGGACAGGGGGCTATTCACCCCTCCACTTT
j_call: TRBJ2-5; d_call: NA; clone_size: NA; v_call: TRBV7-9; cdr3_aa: CASRPVGGETQYF; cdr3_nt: TGTGCCAGCCGCCCGGTAGGGGGGGAGACCCAGTACTTC
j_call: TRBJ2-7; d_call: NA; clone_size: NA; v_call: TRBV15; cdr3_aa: CATSRDLGARDNEQYF; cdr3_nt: TGTGCCACCAGCAGAGATCTTGGGGCGCGTGACAATGAGCAGTACTTC
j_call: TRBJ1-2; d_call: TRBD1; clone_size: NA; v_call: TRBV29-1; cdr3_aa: CSAERQGDGYTF; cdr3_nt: TGCAGCGCCGAAAGGCAGGGGGATGGCTACACCTTC
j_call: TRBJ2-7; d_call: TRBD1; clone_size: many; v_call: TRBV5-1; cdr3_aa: CASSLGDSPYEQYF; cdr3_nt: TGCGCCAGCAGCTTGGGGGACAGCCCCTACGAGCAGTACTTC
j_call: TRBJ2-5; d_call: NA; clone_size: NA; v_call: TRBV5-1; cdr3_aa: CASSLVVSSETQYF; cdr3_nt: TGCGCCAGCAGCTTGGTCGTTAGTTCAGAGACCCAGTACTTC
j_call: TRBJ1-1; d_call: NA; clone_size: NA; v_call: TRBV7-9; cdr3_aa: CASSSPQGGMNTEAFF; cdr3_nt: TGTGCCAGCAGCTCACCCCAGGGAGGGATGAACACTGAAGCTTTCTTT
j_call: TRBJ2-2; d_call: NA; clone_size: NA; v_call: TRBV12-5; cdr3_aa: CASGLVGRTGELFF; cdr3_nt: TGTGCTAGTGGTTTGGTAGGGCGAACCGGGGAGCTGTTTTTT
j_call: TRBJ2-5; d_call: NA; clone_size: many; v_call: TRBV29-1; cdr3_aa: CSVGWGQETQYF; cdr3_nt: TGCAGCGTTGGGTGGGGCCAAGAGACCCAGTACTTC
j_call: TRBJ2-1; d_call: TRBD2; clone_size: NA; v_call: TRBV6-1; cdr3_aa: CASSQLAGHSYNEQFF; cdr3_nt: TGTGCCAGCAGTCAACTAGCGGGCCACTCCTACAATGAGCAGTTCTTC
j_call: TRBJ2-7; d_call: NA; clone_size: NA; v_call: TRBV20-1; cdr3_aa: CSAWDKALSREQYF; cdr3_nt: TGCAGTGCTTGGGACAAAGCGTTAAGTCGCGAGCAGTACTTC
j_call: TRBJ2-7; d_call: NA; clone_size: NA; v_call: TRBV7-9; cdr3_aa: CASSPPGTTFVQYF; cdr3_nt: TGTGCCAGCAGCCCCCCAGGGACGACCTTTGTGCAGTACTTC
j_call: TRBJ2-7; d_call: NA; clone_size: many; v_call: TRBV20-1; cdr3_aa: CSALQGRDEQYF; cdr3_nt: TGCAGTGCTCTACAGGGTAGGGACGAGCAGTACTTC
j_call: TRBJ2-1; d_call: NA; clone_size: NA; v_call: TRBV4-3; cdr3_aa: CASSQDPRAWDNEQFF; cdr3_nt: TGCGCCAGCAGCCAAGACCCAAGAGCGTGGGACAATGAGCAGTTCTTC
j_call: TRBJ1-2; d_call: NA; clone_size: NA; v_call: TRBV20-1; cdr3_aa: CSARDPIDGRAYGYTF; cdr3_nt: TGCAGTGCTAGAGATCCGATTGACGGGAGGGCCTATGGCTACACCTTC
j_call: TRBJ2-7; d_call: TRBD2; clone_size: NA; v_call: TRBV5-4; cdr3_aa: CASSLPSGLAGGSYEQYF; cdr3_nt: TGTGCCAGCAGCTTGCCCTCGGGACTAGCGGGAGGCTCCTACGAGCAGTACTTC
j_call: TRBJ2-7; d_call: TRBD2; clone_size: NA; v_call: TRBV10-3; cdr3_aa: CAISKPPGLAGVEQYF; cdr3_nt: TGTGCCATCAGCAAACCCCCGGGACTAGCGGGAGTTGAGCAGTACTTC
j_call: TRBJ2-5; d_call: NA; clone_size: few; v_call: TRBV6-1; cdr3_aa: CASSSAAPLTWTF; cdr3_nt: TGTGCCAGCAGTTCCGCGGCCCCACTGACATGGACCTTC